These 19 T cell receptor beta chains came from one sample sequenced in a study of technical replicates of blood from several donors. Here immunoSEQ multiplex PCR was the method, and the copy in TCRdb shows in-frame clones only, minus some. The sample yields 81,000 or so clones, about 97% seen once. Sequenced material: T cells isolated from PBMCs. Receptors originate from a human donor in good health.

V usage is TRBV19 and J usage is TRBJ1-1, with no clear D. From germline, CDR1 is LNHDA and CDR2 SQIVND (reference sequence). Trimming took off 5 bases at V and 4 bases at J, with 23 bases between the two ends. The CDR3 has 17 residues. CDR3 nucleotide sequence: TGTGCCAGTAGTCCACTGACTCGCTCGATGCGGGGCACTGAAGCTTTCTTT. This gives the protein CASSPLTRSMRGTEAFF.

The V and J genes are TRBV7-3 and TRBJ2-7; 10 nucleotides match TRBD1. CDR3 length: 13 amino acids. CDR1 and CDR2 from the germline V gene are SGHTA and FQGTGA. Germline trimming cut 8 bases from V and 5 bases from J; bases unmatched to any gene: 6. CDR3 sequence: CASGTGALDEQYF. The CDR3 DNA reads as TGTGCCAGCGGGACAGGGGCCTTGGACGAGCAGTACTTC.

This clone is a singleton in its sample. The genes are TRBV5-6 and TRBJ2-7, with 11 positions matching TRBD2. The CDR3 has 15 amino acids. Germline CDR1 is SGHDT and CDR2 is YYEEEE. With V trimmed by 2 bases and J by 7 bases, 8 bases remained unmatched. The CDR3 loop is CASSFASGGSVEQYF. The CDR3, as DNA: TGTGCCAGCAGCTTTGCTAGCGGGGGGTCTGTAGAGCAGTACTTC.

CDR3 loop: CASSPEGYEQYF. DNA for the CDR3: TGCGCCAGCAGCCCCGAGGGATACGAGCAGTACTTC. This rearrangement joins TRBV5-1 to TRBJ2-7; possible D gene TRBD2, 5 bases. The CDR3 is made up of 12 amino acids. Germline loops: CDR1 SGHRS, CDR2 YFSETQ. V was trimmed by 4 bases and J by 4 bases, leaving 9 bases between them.

The gene calls are TRBV6-1 and TRBJ2-3, with unresolved D. The CDR3 contains 15 residues. Trimming stripped 5 bases from V and 2 bases from J, with 14 bases between. CDR1 is MNHNS and CDR2 is SASEGT in the germline V gene. The CDR3 reads CASSQTAVTTDTQYF. The CDR3 nucleotides are TGTGCCAGCAGTCAAACGGCGGTTACCACAGATACGCAGTATTTT.

The chain joins TRBV28 to TRBJ1-2, with a weak D call TRBD1 (5 bases). Germline loops: CDR1 MDHEN, CDR2 SYDVKM. V lost 5 bases and J lost 5, with 12 bases in between. The CDR3 extends over 13 amino acids. The CDR3 loop is CASSQSGEYGYTF. CDR3 nucleotide sequence: TGTGCCAGCAGTCAATCGGGGGAATATGGCTACACCTTC.

This rearrangement joins TRBV28 to TRBJ2-3; D might be TRBD2 (6 bases). Trimming shortened V by 3 bases and J by 3 bases, and 10 bases separated the two germline ends. This CDR3 comprises 14 residues. Germline V gives CDR1 MDHEN, CDR2 SYDVKM. DNA of the CDR3: TGTGCCAGCAGTTTTACGGGAGCAACAGATACGCAGTATTTT. It encodes CASSFTGATDTQYF.

The chain employs TRBV7-6 and TRBJ2-1, with 12 bases fitting TRBD2. The CDR3 is 17 amino acids. From germline, CDR1 is SGHVS and CDR2 FNYEAQ. J was trimmed by 0 bases and V by 1 base; bases with no gene match: 1. CDR3 region: CASSLGTSGISYNEQFF. In DNA form, the CDR3 reads TGTGCCAGCAGCTTAGGGACTAGCGGGATCTCCTACAATGAGCAGTTCTTC.

The chain joins TRBV4-2 to TRBJ2-1; 10 nucleotides agree with TRBD2. Trimming took 4 bases from V and 8 from J; bases not matched to a gene: 8. This CDR3 has 15 residues. The germline V gene has CDR1 LGHNA and CDR2 YNFKEQ. This CDR3 reads CASSPGTSGADEQFF. CDR3 sequence (DNA): TGTGCCAGCAGCCCCGGAACTAGCGGGGCGGATGAGCAGTTCTTC.

This clone appeared once. The CDR3 nucleotides read TGCGCCAGCAGCTTGGTATTGGGGGCGTGGGAGACCCAGTACTTC. Protein sequence: CASSLVLGAWETQYF. The chain is built from TRBV5-1 and TRBJ2-5, with D possibly being TRBD1 (6 bases). Per germline, CDR1 SGHRS and CDR2 YFSETQ. Trimming shortened V by 0 bases and J by 5 bases, and 14 bases separated the two germline ends. The CDR3 sequence is 15 residues long.

This chain joins TRBV6-1 and TRBJ1-2, with 10 bases identical to TRBD1. Germline V gives CDR1 MNHNS, CDR2 SASEGT. This CDR3 has 14 residues. The trim removed 11 bases at V and 2 bases at J, leaving 8 bases unmatched. CDR3 sequence (DNA): TGTGCCGGGTTGGGACAGGGGTACAACTATGGCTACACCTTC. The encoded protein is CAGLGQGYNYGYTF.

V gene TRBV7-9 combines with J gene TRBJ1-1, with 7 positions matching TRBD1. V was pared by 5 bases and J by 0 bases, with 6 bases of the junction left unmatched. The CDR3 consists of 15 residues. The germline V gene encodes CDR1 SEHNR and CDR2 FQNEAQ (reference sequence). The CDR3, as DNA: TGTGCCAGCAGCATCGGGACAGTTCTGAACACTGAAGCTTTCTTT. This codes for CASSIGTVLNTEAFF.

J is TRBJ2-1 and V is TRBV13; 13 positions match TRBD2. Germline assignment: CDR1 PRHDT and CDR2 FYEKMQ (reference sequence). J lost 5 bases, V lost 5 bases, and 3 bases had no gene match. The CDR3 sequence is 15 residues long. The CDR3 region is CASSPGLAGNNEQFF. The CDR3 coding sequence is TGTGCCAGCAGCCCGGGACTAGCGGGAAACAATGAGCAGTTCTTC.

This rearrangement joins TRBV5-6 to TRBJ1-2, with 8 bases matching TRBD1. Per germline, CDR1 SGHDT and CDR2 YYEEEE. The CDR3 spans 15 residues. Trimming removed 2 bases from V and 5 bases from J; junction bases left unmatched: 8. The CDR3 loop reads CASSFLDRELYGYTF. CDR3 in DNA: TGTGCCAGCAGCTTTCTGGACAGGGAGTTATATGGCTACACCTTC.

The chain employs TRBV6-6 and TRBJ2-3, with D possibly matching TRBD2 (5 bases). CDR1 is MNHNY and CDR2 is SVGAGI in the germline V gene (reference sequence). V gave up 1 base and J gave up 5 bases, with 7 bases separating them. This CDR3 is built from 13 residues. The CDR3: CASSYYGGDTQYF. As DNA, the CDR3 is TGTGCCAGCAGTTACTATGGAGGAGATACGCAGTATTTT.

This sequence joins TRBV5-1 and TRBJ2-7; D call uncertain. Germline lookup yields CDR1 SGHRS and CDR2 YFSETQ. V shed 4 bases and J shed 3 bases, with 17 bases lying between them. The CDR3 consists of 15 residues. For the CDR3, the DNA is TGCGCCAGCAGCCGTGTGTTAGAGGCTAACTACGAGCAGTACTTC. This encodes CASSRVLEANYEQYF.

The V call is TRBV7-9, the J call TRBJ2-7, with 14 bases fitting TRBD2. V lost 3 bases to trimming and J lost 5 bases; unmatched junction nucleotides: 15. Germline V CDR1 and CDR2: SEHNR, FQNEAQ (reference sequence). The CDR3 loop spans 19 amino acids. In DNA form, the CDR3 reads TGTGCCAGCAGCTTCAGGGACACCGGGACTAGCGGGAGTCCGGACGAGCAGTACTTC. This translates into CASSFRDTGTSGSPDEQYF.

V gene TRBV4-1 combines with J gene TRBJ1-2, with D tentatively TRBD1 (6 bases). The V gene lost 1 base and the J gene lost 5 bases, with 17 bases spanning the gap. In germline, CDR1 is MGHRA, CDR2 YSYEKL. The CDR3 consists of 16 residues. As DNA, the CDR3 is TGCGCCAGCAGCCAAGTGAAGGCGAGACAGGCTTATGGCTACACCTTC. This codes for CASSQVKARQAYGYTF.

A single count supports this clone. This sequence joins TRBV6-1 and TRBJ2-1, with no clear D. The CDR3 spans 17 residues. Per the germline V gene, CDR1 is MNHNS and CDR2 is SASEGT. V was cut by 4 bases and J by 4 bases, with 20 bases left in between. CDR3: CASSAAQTREHYNEQFF. The CDR3 DNA is TGTGCCAGCAGTGCGGCCCAGACTCGCGAACATTACAATGAGCAGTTCTTC.